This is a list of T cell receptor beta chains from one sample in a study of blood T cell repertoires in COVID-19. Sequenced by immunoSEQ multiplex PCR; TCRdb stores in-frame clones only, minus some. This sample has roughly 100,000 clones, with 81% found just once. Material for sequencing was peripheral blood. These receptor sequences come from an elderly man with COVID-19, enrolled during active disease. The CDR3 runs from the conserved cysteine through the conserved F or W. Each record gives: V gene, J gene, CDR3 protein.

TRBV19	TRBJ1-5	CASSRKGQLDNQPQHF
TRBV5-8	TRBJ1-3	CASSLYGAGNTIYF
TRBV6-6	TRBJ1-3	CASSYPDRVGNTIYF
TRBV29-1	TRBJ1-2	CSVEGRGAASEGYTF
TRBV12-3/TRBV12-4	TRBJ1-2	CASSPGGARGYTF
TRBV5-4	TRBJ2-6	CASSPLARGSGANVLTF
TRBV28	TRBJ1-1	CASSLLGRGTEAFF
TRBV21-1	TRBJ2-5	CASSKGALETQYF
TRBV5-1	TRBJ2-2	CASSLDPVGRNTGELFF
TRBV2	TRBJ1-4	CASSEHRTNEKLFF
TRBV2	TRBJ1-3	CASAPMGAGNTIYF
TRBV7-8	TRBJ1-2	CASSLGAPLYGYTF
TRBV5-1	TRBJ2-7	CASSKPGQGIYEQYF
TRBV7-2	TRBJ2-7	CASSLSSYEQYF
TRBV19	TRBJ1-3	CASSGGLIASGNTIYF
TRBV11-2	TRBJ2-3	CASSRYSGFGPQSDTQYF
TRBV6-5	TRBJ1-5	CASSYEQEVFNQPQHF
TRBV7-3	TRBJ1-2	CASSPILGGTLKGYTF
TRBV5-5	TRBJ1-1	CASRGSGGPTEAFF
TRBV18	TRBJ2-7	CASSTGAGSYEQYF
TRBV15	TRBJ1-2	CATSRVSGNYGYTF
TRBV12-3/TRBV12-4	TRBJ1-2	CASSQGYGYTF
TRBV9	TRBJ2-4	CASSPKLAKNIQYF
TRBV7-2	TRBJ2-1	CASSPRQGAGEQFF
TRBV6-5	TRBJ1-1	CASTFPLQGLTEAFF
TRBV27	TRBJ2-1	CASSFSVAYNEQFF
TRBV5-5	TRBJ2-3	CASSSGLAGLTDTQYF
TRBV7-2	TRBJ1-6	CASSVGQGGAPLHF
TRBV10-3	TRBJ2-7	CASLAGQGSYEQYF
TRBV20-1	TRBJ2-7	CSASGSALRSTLYEQYF
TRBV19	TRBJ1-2	CASRPPQGYYGYTF
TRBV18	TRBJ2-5	CASSRDIQETQYF